The TCR beta chain under discussion was sequenced for a study of blood T cell repertoires in COVID-19. Across the whole study: COVID-19 samples, acute and convalescent, were from the United States, Italy and Spain. Sources were T cells, B-cell-depleted T cells, or PBMCs; the material itself was cDNA or gDNA.

Germline V gene sequence: CDR1 SEHNR, CDR2 FQNEAQ (reference sequence). The V gene lost 5 bases and the J gene lost 1 base, with 14 bases spanning the gap. The CDR3 has 15 residues. Per the original data handling: Estimated nucleated cell counts came from reference gene primer amplification. The repertoire was sequenced with immunoSEQ multiplex PCR; TCRdb's copy has only in-frame clones and lacks some. V, J and clone size derive from that table, while D and trimming were established from the DNA sequence. The sample has under 70,000 clones, about 82% seen once. The specimen was peripheral blood. The chain links TRBV7-9 to TRBJ1-1, with D possibly TRBD1 on 6 matching bases. The sequence was collected from a human donor in a cohort sampled during active COVID-19. CDR3 residues: CASSLALDRNTEAFF. The CDR3 coding sequence is TGTGCCAGCAGCCTGGCGCTGGACAGGAACACTGAAGCTTTCTTT. Looking up the rest from reference TRBV7-9 and TRBJ1-1 gives the full variable domain: DTGVSQNPRHKITKRGQNVTFRCDPISEHNRLYWYRQTLGQGPEFLTYFQNEAQLEKSRLLSDRFSAERPKGSFSTLEIQRTEQGDSAMYLCASSLALDRNTEAFFGQGTRLTVV.